The 21 T cell receptor beta chains given below trace back to one sample, sequenced in a study of CD8+ T cells in alopecia areata. Reverse transcribed after extraction, RNA yielded cDNA as the sequencing template. Clones were sequenced by immunoSEQ multiplex PCR, and TCRdb holds only the in-frame ones, with some missing. The sample consists of approximately 98,000 clones, approximately 61% of them appearing once. The sequenced sample was NKG2D-low CD8+ T cells sorted from blood. These TCRs come from a human donor with alopecia areata.

This clone was seen a handful of times. The CDR3 DNA reads TGTGCCAGCAGCTCCTCCGACAGGGCAGATCAGCCCCAGCATTTT. Translating it yields CASSSSDRADQPQHF. The chain is built from TRBV7-9 and TRBJ1-5; 7 bases are shared with TRBD1. This CDR3 has 15 amino acids. V shed 4 bases and J 5 bases; nucleotides not matched to a gene: 8. CDR1 SEHNR and CDR2 FQNEAQ come from the germline V gene (reference sequence). The full variable domain, completed using reference TRBV7-9 and TRBJ1-5, is DTGVSQNPRHKITKRGQNVTFRCDPISEHNRLYWYRQTLGQGPEFLTYFQNEAQLEKSRLLSDRFSAERPKGSFSTLEIQRTEQGDSAMYLCASSSSDRADQPQHFGDGTRLSIL.

The chain couples TRBV5-4 to TRBJ2-2; D may match TRBD1 or TRBD2 (5 bases each). This CDR3 is 14 amino acids long. Germline loops: CDR1 SGHNT, CDR2 YYREEE (reference sequence). The germline V and J ends were trimmed by 4 bases and 1 base, with 8 bases remaining between them. CDR3 sequence: CASSRGVNTGELFF. CDR3 nucleotides: TGTGCCAGCAGCCGGGGCGTGAACACCGGGGAGCTGTTTTTT.

The chain carries TRBV9 and TRBJ2-2; the D gene is possibly TRBD1 (6 bases). The germline V gene has CDR1 SGDLS and CDR2 YYNGEE. The CDR3 has 17 amino acids. V dropped 0 bases and J dropped 2 bases, with 14 bases sitting between them. DNA of the CDR3: TGTGCCAGCAGCGTAGCTAAGACAGGAGACAACACCGGGGAGCTGTTTTTT. Its protein is CASSVAKTGDNTGELFF.

The DNA for the CDR3 is TGTGCCAGCAGTTTAGTAGGGACAGGGGAACGCAATGAGCAGTTCTTC. Translating gives CASSLVGTGERNEQFF. This sequence joins TRBV27 and TRBJ2-1; 10 nucleotides line up with TRBD1. The junction had 7 bases not matched to a gene; V was cut back by 2 bases and J by 6 bases. The CDR3 covers 16 residues. Germline V CDR1 and CDR2: MNHEY, SMNVEV (reference sequence).

The chain links TRBV7-8 to TRBJ2-3; D unclear. CDR1 and CDR2 from the germline V gene are SGHVS and FQNEAQ. CDR3 length equals 15 residues. Trimming stripped 7 bases from V and 2 bases from J, with 16 bases between. The CDR3 region is CASIHGRAFTDTQYF. CDR3 nucleotides: TGTGCCAGCATCCACGGACGGGCCTTCACAGATACGCAGTATTTT.

The rearrangement links TRBV7-9 to TRBJ1-2, with D possibly TRBD1 on 5 matching bases. V shed 8 bases and J shed 3 bases, with 10 bases lying between them. The germline gives CDR1 SEHNR, CDR2 FQNEAQ (reference sequence). The CDR3 is 12 residues long. CDR3 nucleotide sequence: TGTGCCAGCTGGGCGGGGGACTATGGCTACACCTTC. This translates into CASWAGDYGYTF.

CDR3 coding DNA: TGTGCCAGCAATCCGGGACAGGGGGTGGCTCAGCCCCAGCATTTT. Encoded protein: CASNPGQGVAQPQHF. The rearrangement joins TRBV6-5 to TRBJ1-5, with 11 bases lining up with TRBD1. In germline, CDR1 is MNHEY, CDR2 SVGAGI. The ends lost 7 bases at V and 6 bases at J; junction bases unmatched: 8. CDR3 length equals 15 residues.

Only a few counts were recorded for this clone. The J gene is TRBJ2-6, the V gene TRBV5-4; TRBD2 matches at 14 bases. Trimming at V came to 3 bases and at J to 2 bases, leaving 1 base not matched to a gene. Germline V gene sequence: CDR1 SGHNT, CDR2 YYREEE (reference sequence). The CDR3 has 17 residues. The chain's CDR3 is CASSSGLAGAGANVLTF. The CDR3 nucleotides are TGTGCCAGCAGCTCGGGACTAGCGGGAGCTGGGGCCAACGTCCTGACTTTC.

V is TRBV14 and J is TRBJ2-1; D possibly corresponds to TRBD2 (6 bases). V was shortened by 6 bases and J by 5 bases, with 11 bases between the two germline ends. This CDR3 has 13 amino acids. Germline V gene sequence: CDR1 SGHDN, CDR2 FVKESK. The CDR3 nucleotides are TGTGCCAGCAGAAAGTCGGGGGACAATGAGCAGTTCTTC. This codes for CASRKSGDNEQFF.

This sequence joins TRBV9 and TRBJ2-3; tentative D call: TRBD2 (5 bases). The CDR3 loop spans 15 amino acids. V gave up 1 base and J gave up 0 bases, with 9 bases separating them. Germline loops: CDR1 SGDLS, CDR2 YYNGEE. The chain's CDR3 is CASSVQSGSTDTQYF. CDR3 nucleotide sequence: TGTGCCAGCAGCGTACAGAGCGGTAGCACAGATACGCAGTATTTT.

The rearrangement links TRBV6-6 to TRBJ2-1, with 8 bases identical to TRBD2. This CDR3 has 16 amino acids. CDR1 and CDR2 (germline): MNHNY, SVGAGI (reference sequence). With 0 bases clipped from V and 3 bases from J, the junction kept 4 bases outside the gene matches. CDR3: CASSYSPGGNYNEQFF. The CDR3 nucleotides read TGTGCCAGCAGTTACTCCCCGGGAGGGAACTACAATGAGCAGTTCTTC.

The V call is TRBV7-9, the J call TRBJ2-5; D is possibly TRBD2 (6 bases). V was shortened by 5 bases and J by 5 bases, with 15 bases between the two germline ends. The germline V gene has CDR1 SEHNR and CDR2 FQNEAQ (reference sequence). This CDR3 is built from 14 residues. CDR3 nucleotides: TGTGCCAGCAGCGCCCAGGGACGGGGGGAGACCCAGTACTTC. As protein: CASSAQGRGETQYF.

Turning to this clone: This CDR3 is also generated by other DNA sequences in the sample. The V and J genes are TRBV27 and TRBJ1-1; D gene uncertain. V lost 3 bases and J lost 1, with 6 bases in between. This CDR3 contains 13 residues. From germline, CDR1 is MNHEY and CDR2 SMNVEV (reference sequence). CDR3 DNA sequence: TGTGCCAGCAGTTTCGGAGGGAACACTGAAGCTTTCTTT. It translates to CASSFGGNTEAFF.

This clone was observed a few times. Written as DNA, the CDR3 is TGTGCCAGCAGTGAAGACTACGGGAGCTCCTACAATGAGCAGTTCTTC. It translates to CASSEDYGSSYNEQFF. The chain recombines TRBV6-1 with TRBJ2-1, with D maybe TRBD2 (6 bases). CDR1 and CDR2 (germline): MNHNS, SASEGT. There are 16 residues in the CDR3. Trimming took off 1 base at V and 0 bases at J, with 10 bases between the two ends.

The chain combines TRBV27 with TRBJ2-7, with a tentative D call TRBD1 (6 bases). The CDR3 runs 14 residues. CDR1 is MNHEY and CDR2 is SMNVEV in the germline V gene (reference sequence). The ends were cut back, 6 bases at V and 2 bases at J, with 14 bases in the middle. CDR3 residues: CASRGQGPTYEQYF. Written as DNA, the CDR3 is TGTGCCAGCAGAGGCCAGGGGCCAACCTACGAGCAGTACTTC.

This chain joins TRBV15 and TRBJ2-1, with a possible D match to TRBD2 (6 bases). Trimming pared 0 bases from V and 8 bases from J, leaving 20 bases between. Germline-derived CDR1 and CDR2 are LNHNV and YYDKDF (reference sequence). The CDR3 has 17 residues. The CDR3 loop is CATSRDLGLPFQDEQFF. The CDR3 bases are TGTGCCACCAGCAGAGATCTTGGACTACCTTTCCAGGATGAGCAGTTCTTC.

The J gene is TRBJ2-7, the V gene TRBV5-4, with 9 bases that match TRBD2. V gave up 3 bases and J gave up 0 bases; unmatched junction bases: 4. The CDR3 is 15 amino acids. The V gene's germline CDR1 is SGHNT and CDR2 YYREEE (reference sequence). CDR3 nucleotides: TGTGCCAGCAGCTGGGAGCGGGAGGCCTCCTACGAGCAGTACTTC. This sequence encodes CASSWEREASYEQYF. Filled out from reference TRBV5-4 and TRBJ2-7, the complete variable domain reads ETGVTQSPTHLIKTRGQQVTLRCSSQSGHNTVSWYQQALGQGPQFIFQYYREEENGRGNFPPRFSGLQFPNYSSELNVNALELDDSALYLCASSWEREASYEQYFGPGTRLTVT.

The chain links TRBV9 to TRBJ2-2, with D possibly being TRBD1 (6 bases). With 1 base removed from V and 8 bases from J, the gap between germline ends came to 18 bases. Per the germline V gene, CDR1 is SGDLS and CDR2 is YYNGEE. This CDR3 comprises 16 residues. CDR3: CASSVKRDILSGELFF. The DNA of the CDR3 is TGTGCCAGCAGCGTAAAGAGGGACATACTGAGTGGGGAGCTGTTTTTT.

The chain employs TRBV6-5 and TRBJ2-1; D assignment may be TRBD1 or TRBD2 (5 bases each). The CDR3 loop spans 13 amino acids. V lost 6 bases and J 9 bases, leaving 15 bases between the germline ends. CDR1 and CDR2 from the germline V gene are MNHEY and SVGAGI. Here the CDR3 DNA reads TGTGCCAGCAGCCCTGGGACGGCCGTTGAGCAGTTCTTC. Its translation: CASSPGTAVEQFF.

The rearrangement links TRBV27 to TRBJ2-1; D gene unclear. Germline V gene lookup returns CDR1 MNHEY and CDR2 SMNVEV (reference sequence). This CDR3 contains 12 residues. V was clipped by 5 bases and J by 12 bases, with 14 bases between them. The CDR3 region has the DNA TGTGCCAGCAGTGTTCCTCACTCGGCGCAGTTCTTC. Its protein product is CASSVPHSAQFF.

The chain has TRBV7-8 and TRBJ2-5; D could derive from TRBD1 or TRBD2 (5 bases each). Germline CDR1 is SGHVS and CDR2 is FQNEAQ. This CDR3 region has 15 residues. V was clipped by 2 bases and J by 2 bases, with 12 bases between them. Here the CDR3 reads CASSLPWGRQETQYF. The CDR3 DNA follows: TGTGCCAGCAGCTTACCATGGGGACGACAAGAGACCCAGTACTTC.